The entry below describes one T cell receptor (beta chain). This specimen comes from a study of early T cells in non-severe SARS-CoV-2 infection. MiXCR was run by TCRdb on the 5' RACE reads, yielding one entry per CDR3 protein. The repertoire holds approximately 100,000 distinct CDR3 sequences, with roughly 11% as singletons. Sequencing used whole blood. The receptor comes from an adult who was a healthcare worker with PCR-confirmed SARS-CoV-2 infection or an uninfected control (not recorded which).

This CDR3 reads CASSFPGGFYNEQFF. CDR3 nucleotides: TGTGCCAGCAGCTTTCCAGGGGGCTTCTACAATGAGCAGTTCTTC. The chain links TRBV7-2 to TRBJ2-1; 8 bases agree with TRBD1. Unmatched junction bases numbered 4, after V lost 3 bases and J lost 3 bases. Germline assignment: CDR1 SGHTA and CDR2 FQGNSA. The CDR3 extends over 15 amino acids.